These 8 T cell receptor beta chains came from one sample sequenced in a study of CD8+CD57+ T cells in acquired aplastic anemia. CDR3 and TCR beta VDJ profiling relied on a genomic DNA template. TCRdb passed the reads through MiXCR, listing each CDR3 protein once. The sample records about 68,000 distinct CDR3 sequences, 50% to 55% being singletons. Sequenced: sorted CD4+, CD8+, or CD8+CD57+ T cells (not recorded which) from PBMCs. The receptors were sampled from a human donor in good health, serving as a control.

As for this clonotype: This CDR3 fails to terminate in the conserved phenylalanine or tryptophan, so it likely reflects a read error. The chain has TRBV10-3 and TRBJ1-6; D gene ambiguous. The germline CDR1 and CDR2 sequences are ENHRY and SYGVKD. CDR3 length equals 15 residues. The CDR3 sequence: CATPLGSSGNSSLHS. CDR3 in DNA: TGTGCCACCCCGCTCGGGTCATCGGGTAATTCATCCCTCCACTCT.

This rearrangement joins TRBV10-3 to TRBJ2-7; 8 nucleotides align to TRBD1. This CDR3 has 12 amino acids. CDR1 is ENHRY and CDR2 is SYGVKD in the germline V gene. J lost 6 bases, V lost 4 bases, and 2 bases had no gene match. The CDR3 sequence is CAISGTGGEQYF. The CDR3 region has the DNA TGTGCCATCAGTGGTACAGGGGGCGAGCAGTACTTC.

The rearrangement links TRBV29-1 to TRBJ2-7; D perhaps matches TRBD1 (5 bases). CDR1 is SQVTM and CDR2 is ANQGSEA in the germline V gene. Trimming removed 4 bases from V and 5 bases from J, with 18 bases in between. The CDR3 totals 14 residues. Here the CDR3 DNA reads TGCAGCGTTGTCCCCCAATTTGACAGCCACGAGCAGTACTTC. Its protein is CSVVPQFDSHEQYF.

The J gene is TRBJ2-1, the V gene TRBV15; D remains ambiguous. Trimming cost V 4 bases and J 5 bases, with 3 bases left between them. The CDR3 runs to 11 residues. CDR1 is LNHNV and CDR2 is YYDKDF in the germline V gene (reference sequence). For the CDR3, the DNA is TGTGCCACCAGCAATGACAATGAGCAGTTCTTC. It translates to CATSNDNEQFF.

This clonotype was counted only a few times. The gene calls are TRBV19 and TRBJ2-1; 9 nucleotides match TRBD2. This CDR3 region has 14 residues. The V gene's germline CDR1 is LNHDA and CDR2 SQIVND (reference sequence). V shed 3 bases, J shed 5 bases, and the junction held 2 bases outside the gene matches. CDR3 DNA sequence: TGTGCCAGTAGTATTAGCGGGGGAGACAATGAGCAGTTCTTC. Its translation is CASSISGGDNEQFF.

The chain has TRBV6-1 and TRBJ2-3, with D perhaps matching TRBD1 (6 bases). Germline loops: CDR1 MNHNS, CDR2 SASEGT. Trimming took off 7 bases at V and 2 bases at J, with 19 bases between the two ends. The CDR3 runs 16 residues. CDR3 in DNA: TGTGCCAGCACCGAGCGCCACAGGGACCCCACAGATACGCAGTATTTT. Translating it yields CASTERHRDPTDTQYF.

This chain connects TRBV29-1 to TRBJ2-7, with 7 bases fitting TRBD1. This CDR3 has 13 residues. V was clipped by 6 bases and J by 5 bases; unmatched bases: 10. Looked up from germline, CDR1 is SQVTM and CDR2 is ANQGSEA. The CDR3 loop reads CSVHGQVAHEQYF. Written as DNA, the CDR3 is TGCAGCGTCCATGGACAGGTTGCCCACGAGCAGTACTTC.

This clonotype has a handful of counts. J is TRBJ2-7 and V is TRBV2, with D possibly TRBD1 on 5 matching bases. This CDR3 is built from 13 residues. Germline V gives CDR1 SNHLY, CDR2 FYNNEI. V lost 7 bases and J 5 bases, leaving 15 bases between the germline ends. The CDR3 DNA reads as TGTGCCAGCACAGAAAGTAGGGGCAACGAGCAGTACGTC. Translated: CASTESRGNEQYV.